The 15 T cell receptor beta chains in this list originate from one sample, sequenced in a study of blood T cell repertoires in COVID-19 (dated by TCRdb to between 2020 and 2021). Library prep was done by the immunoSEQ multiplex PCR assay. TCRdb stores this immuneACCESS table with in-frame sequences only. Part of the clones is absent; in the studies checked, under half of the shortfall reflects unresolved V genes, and no reason is known for the rest. Present in this sample are about 260,000 clones, more than 75% of which were seen just once. The ten largest clonotypes hold 2% to 2.5% of the sample. Material for sequencing was PBMCs or T cells enriched from blood (not recorded which). The origin of the receptors is a woman between 50 and 59 years old who had recovered from COVID-19.

The gene calls are TRBV20-1 and TRBJ1-3; D call uncertain. Per germline, CDR1 DFQATT and CDR2 SNEGSKA (reference sequence). The CDR3 sequence is 11 residues long. The V gene lost 3 bases and the J gene lost 4 bases, with 4 bases spanning the gap. The CDR3 loop reads CSARSGNTIYF. CDR3 coding DNA: TGCAGTGCTAGGTCAGGAAACACCATATATTTT.

Concerning this clone itself: The junction departs from germline at one end; a sequencing error may be responsible. The chain uses TRBV19 and TRBJ2-3; 11 bases are shared with TRBD1. The germline V gene has CDR1 LNHDA and CDR2 SQIVND (reference sequence). The CDR3 length is 16 residues. The CDR3 loop reads CASSIQGQGGTYTQYF. The DNA of the CDR3 is TGTGCCAGTAGTATTCAGGGACAGGGGGGCACATATACGCAGTATTTT.

This chain joins TRBV28 and TRBJ2-2; possibly TRBD2 for D (5 bases). CDR3 length equals 15 residues. Trimming stripped 2 bases from V and 6 bases from J, with 13 bases between. CDR1 is MDHEN, CDR2 SYDVKM, per germline. CDR3 DNA: TGTGCCAGCAGTTTAAGACCGGGGAAGGCCGGGGAGCTGTTTTTT. This translates into CASSLRPGKAGELFF.

The V call is TRBV3-1 (or the pseudogene TRBV3-2), the J call TRBJ2-2, with TRBD2 identical over 13 bases. CDR1 is LGHDT, CDR2 YNNKEL, per germline (reference sequence). The CDR3 has 21 amino acids. J lost 8 bases, V lost 0 bases, and 18 bases had no gene match. The CDR3 bases are TGTGCCAGCAGCCAAGATGGGGGACTAGCGGGGTTTAGAGGGGTCGATGGGGAGCTGTTTTTT. Its translation: CASSQDGGLAGFRGVDGELFF.

This sequence joins TRBV13 and TRBJ2-7; possibly TRBD2 for D (6 bases). This CDR3 is built from 14 residues. Per the germline V gene, CDR1 is PRHDT and CDR2 is FYEKMQ (reference sequence). V dropped 0 bases and J dropped 6 bases, with 12 bases sitting between them. The CDR3 DNA follows: TGTGCCAGCAGCTTAGGCCGGGGGTGGGGCGAGCAGTACTTC. It encodes CASSLGRGWGEQYF.

The chain employs TRBV6-2 or TRBV6-3 and TRBJ1-5; the D gene is possibly TRBD1 (5 bases). Germline-derived CDR1 and CDR2 are MNHEY and SVGEGT. Trimming cost V 4 bases and J 7 bases, with 14 bases left between them. The CDR3 contains 14 residues. The CDR3 spells CASSWGEGLQPQHF. CDR3 nucleotides: TGTGCCAGCAGTTGGGGGGAGGGGCTCCAGCCCCAGCATTTT.

The rearrangement links TRBV7-2 to TRBJ1-1; 8 bases are a match to TRBD1. This CDR3 is 15 amino acids long. The germline CDR1 and CDR2 sequences are SGHTA and FQGNSA. J lost 2 bases, V lost 4 bases, and 6 bases had no gene match. The CDR3 nucleotides are TGTGCCAGCAGCTGGATGACAGGGGTAAACACTGAAGCTTTCTTT. It translates to CASSWMTGVNTEAFF.

In DNA, the CDR3 is TGTGCCAGTAGTAACAGCGGGGGGGCCTACGAGCAGTACTTC. This gives the protein CASSNSGGAYEQYF. The V and J genes are TRBV19 and TRBJ2-7; 10 nucleotides agree with TRBD2. There are 14 residues in the CDR3. Germline assignment: CDR1 LNHDA and CDR2 SQIVND (reference sequence). Losses at the gene ends were 4 bases for V and 2 bases for J; bases not matched to a gene: 2.

This chain uses TRBV28 with TRBJ2-1; 8 bases fit TRBD2. The germline V gene has CDR1 MDHEN and CDR2 SYDVKM. The CDR3 runs to 12 residues. Germline trimming cut 3 bases from V and 10 bases from J; bases unmatched to any gene: 2. CDR3 residues: CASSFRGREQFF. CDR3 bases: TGTGCCAGCAGTTTCCGCGGGAGGGAGCAGTTCTTC.

This clone was observed a handful of times. This sequence joins TRBV29-1 and TRBJ2-1, with 7 positions matching TRBD2. CDR3 length: 14 amino acids. CDR1 SQVTM and CDR2 ANQGSEA come from the germline V gene. V shed 6 bases and J 8 bases; nucleotides not matched to a gene: 13. CDR3 DNA: TGCAGCGTATCTCGGACTAGTTCATGGGATGAGCAGTTCTTC. It yields the protein CSVSRTSSWDEQFF.

This clone was seen a single time. The V and J genes are TRBV2 and TRBJ1-1; D is undetermined. V gave up 8 bases and J gave up 2 bases, with 9 bases separating them. Germline V CDR1 and CDR2: SNHLY, FYNNEI. The CDR3 consists of 12 residues. In DNA form, the CDR3 reads TGTGCCAGCGATCGGTTTAACACTGAAGCTTTCTTT. It encodes CASDRFNTEAFF.

This chain joins TRBV28 and TRBJ1-1; D unclear. This CDR3 is built from 16 residues. CDR1 is MDHEN, CDR2 SYDVKM, per germline. Deletions cut 8 bases from V and 5 bases from J, with 24 bases between. This CDR3 reads CASPSTVGEGGTEAFF. In nucleotides, the CDR3 is TGTGCCAGCCCGTCCACAGTTGGGGAGGGAGGGACTGAAGCTTTCTTT.

This clone showed up just a few times. The V and J genes are TRBV7-2 and TRBJ1-2; 7 bases align to TRBD1. J was trimmed by 8 bases and V by 5 bases; bases with no gene match: 14. CDR3 length: 15 amino acids. Germline V CDR1 and CDR2: SGHTA, FQGNSA. This CDR3 reads CASSPRDSLIRGYTF. The CDR3 region has the DNA TGTGCCAGCAGCCCTCGGGACAGTCTCATTCGGGGCTACACCTTC.

This chain uses TRBV7-2 with TRBJ2-7, with a possible D match to TRBD1 (6 bases). V was pared by 4 bases and J by 6 bases, with 10 bases between. Germline V gives CDR1 SGHTA, CDR2 FQGNSA. CDR3 length: 12 residues. The CDR3 loop is CASSWRGGEQYF. CDR3 bases: TGTGCCAGCAGCTGGCGAGGGGGCGAGCAGTACTTC.

The chain is built from TRBV7-2 and TRBJ2-1; 8 bases line up with TRBD2. Germline CDR1 and CDR2: SGHTA and FQGNSA. This CDR3 contains 17 residues. V gave up 3 bases and J gave up 3 bases; unmatched junction bases: 10. Here the CDR3 reads CASSFRVAGMFYNEQFF. CDR3 in DNA: TGTGCCAGCAGCTTCCGAGTAGCGGGAATGTTCTACAATGAGCAGTTCTTC.